Below, 9 T cell receptor beta chains from the same sample are listed, as sequenced in a study of siplizumab effects on memory and regulatory T cells. Clones were sequenced by immunoSEQ multiplex PCR, and TCRdb holds only the in-frame ones, with some missing. The sample lists about 13,000 clones, about 40% occurring once. These receptors lack a known antigen. Researchers cocultured the mixed lymphocyte reaction cells at 37°C for under 7 days. Sequenced sample: CFSE-low (dividing) CD8+ T cells sorted from an allogeneic mixed lymphocyte reaction. These receptors were collected from a human donor in good health; the cells came from an allogeneic mixed lymphocyte reaction.

This chain links TRBV30 with TRBJ1-2, with a tentative D call TRBD1 (5 bases). V dropped 8 bases and J dropped 4 bases, with 20 bases sitting between them. CDR3 length: 14 residues. Germline CDR1 reads GTSNPN; CDR2 reads SVGIG (reference sequence). The CDR3 sequence: CAQNPGTAFYGYTF. The CDR3 coding sequence is TGTGCCCAAAACCCGGGGACTGCGTTCTATGGCTACACCTTC.

In DNA form, the CDR3 reads TGTGCCAGCAGCTCCTTAGCGGGAGGGCCGGGAGGGGCCAACGTCCTGACTTTC. Protein: CASSSLAGGPGGANVLTF. This chain uses TRBV27 with TRBJ2-6; 11 positions agree with TRBD2. The V and J ends lost 6 bases and 4 bases, in that order; junction bases with no gene match: 11. CDR1 MNHEY and CDR2 SMNVEV come from the germline V gene (reference sequence). The CDR3 covers 18 residues.

This clone was picked up one time. V gene TRBV7-3 combines with J gene TRBJ2-3; D possibly uses TRBD1 or TRBD2 (5 bases each). The CDR3 totals 12 residues. V was trimmed by 3 bases and J by 4 bases, leaving 5 bases between them. The germline V gene encodes CDR1 SGHTA and CDR2 FQGTGA. CDR3 amino acids: CASSLGADTQYF. The CDR3, as DNA: TGTGCCAGCAGCTTGGGGGCAGATACGCAGTATTTT.

V usage is TRBV11-2 and J usage is TRBJ1-6; possibly TRBD1 for D (6 bases). The germline CDR1 and CDR2 sequences are SGHAT and FQNNGV. Trimming pared 5 bases from V and 4 bases from J, leaving 15 bases between. The CDR3 has 16 residues. The CDR3 is CASSPGGAPYNSPLHF. For the CDR3, the DNA is TGTGCCAGCAGCCCCGGGGGGGCACCATATAATTCACCCCTCCACTTT. The full variable domain, with the rest looked up from reference TRBV11-2 and TRBJ1-6, is EAGVAQSPRYKIIEKRQSVAFWCNPISGHATLYWYQQILGQGPKLLIQFQNNGVVDDSQLPKDRFSAERLKGVDSTLKIQPAKLEDSAVYLCASSPGGAPYNSPLHFGNGTRLTVT.

For the CDR3, the DNA is TGTGCCAGCAGCTCAATGGTTGCAGATACGCAGTATTTT. Its translation is CASSSMVADTQYF. The chain carries TRBV27 and TRBJ2-3; D ambiguous. CDR1 is MNHEY, CDR2 SMNVEV, per germline (reference sequence). This CDR3 is 13 amino acids long. V was pared by 6 bases and J by 4 bases, with 11 bases between.

This clone was counted between two and nine times. The rearrangement joins TRBV19 to TRBJ1-1, with D possibly matching TRBD1 (6 bases). CDR1 and CDR2 from the germline V gene are LNHDA and SQIVND (reference sequence). Trimming removed 8 bases from V and 1 base from J, with 8 bases in between. This CDR3 comprises 12 residues. In DNA, the CDR3 is TGTGCCAGTGGACAGCCGAACACTGAAGCTTTCTTT. It translates to CASGQPNTEAFF. Based on the CDR3 plus reference TRBV19 and TRBJ1-1, the full variable domain is DGGITQSPKYLFRKEGQNVTLSCEQNLNHDAMYWYRQDPGQGLRLIYYSQIVNDFQKGDIAEGYSVSREKKESFPLTVTSAQKNPTAFYLCASGQPNTEAFFGQGTRLTVV.

This clone was seen only a few times. The J gene is TRBJ2-1, the V gene TRBV5-8; D not certain. Trimming removed 4 bases from V and 0 bases from J, with 14 bases in between. The CDR3 has 16 amino acids. CDR1 is SGHTS, CDR2 YDEGEE, per germline. The CDR3 sequence is CASSPRTPSSYNEQFF. The CDR3 region has the DNA TGTGCCAGCAGCCCCAGAACGCCTAGCTCCTACAATGAGCAGTTCTTC.

The rearrangement links TRBV27 to TRBJ1-2; D is unclear. CDR1 and CDR2 (germline): MNHEY, SMNVEV (reference sequence). The CDR3 has 15 amino acids. Trimming shortened V by 3 bases and J by 2 bases, and 13 bases separated the two germline ends. CDR3 DNA: TGTGCCAGCAGTTTTGTCGGAGGCGGGAACTATGGCTACACCTTC. Amino acid sequence: CASSFVGGGNYGYTF.

This clone has only a few counts. V usage is TRBV11-2 and J usage is TRBJ2-3; no firm D call. Germline loops: CDR1 SGHAT, CDR2 FQNNGV. The CDR3 length is 15 residues. The V gene lost 4 bases and the J gene lost 0 bases, with 11 bases spanning the gap. CDR3 amino acids: CASSYSALSTDTQYF. The DNA of the CDR3 is TGTGCCAGCAGCTACAGTGCTCTTAGCACAGATACGCAGTATTTT.